This TCR beta chain is drawn from a study of CD8+ T cells in alopecia areata. Isolated RNA was reverse transcribed into cDNA used as the sequencing template. Data came from immunoSEQ multiplex PCR; TCRdb stores just in-frame clones and leaves some out. Among 110,000 to 150,000 clones listed, 51% were seen once. The V and J ends lost 3 bases and 0 bases respectively, with 13 bases between them. Germline lookup yields CDR1 SGHRS and CDR2 YFSETQ. This CDR3 is 17 amino acids long. This clone was observed a handful of times. This receptor was obtained from a human donor with alopecia areata. The chain is built from TRBV5-1 and TRBJ2-6, with D unclear. Specimen: CD4+ T cells sorted from blood, collected at week 0. The CDR3 DNA sequence: TGCGCCAGCAGCTGGTGGATGCAGGACTCTGGGGCCAACGTCCTGACTTTC. It codes for CASSWWMQDSGANVLTF.